This TCR beta chain comes out of a study of cytomegalovirus exposure and HLA in healthy donors. Study in general: The 110 or so validation repertoires were produced on the same platform as the 720 or so repertoires of the first cohort. This was reported in a later analysis.

In its sample, this clone was seen once. The assay was immunoSEQ multiplex PCR, and TCRdb's table has in-frame clones only and misses some. The table includes nearly 200,000 clones, around 80% detected once. The receptor was derived from a woman younger than 45 in good health and CMV-seropositive. Material for sequencing was PBMCs.

The CDR3 is CASSLVGVAGGNGEQFF. The CDR3 DNA reads as TGTGCCAGCAGCTTAGTAGGGGTAGCGGGAGGAAACGGGGAGCAGTTCTTC. The chain is built from TRBV7-2 and TRBJ2-1; 10 bases are shared with TRBD2. The CDR3 consists of 17 residues. Germline V CDR1 and CDR2: SGHTA, FQGNSA. V lost 1 base and J lost 10; bases outside the gene matches: 13.